This TCR beta chain is from a study of T-cell memory formation after mild COVID-19. Germline CDR1 and CDR2: SGHRS and YFSETQ. The CDR3 extends over 15 amino acids. Trimming pared 1 base from V and 3 bases from J, leaving 10 bases between. Findings and limits, study-wide: Later expanders leaned CD4+, whereas clones that contracted between day 15 and 85 were balanced CD4/CD8.

5'RACE primed at constant segments yielded TCR alpha and TCR beta cDNA libraries bearing sample barcodes and UMIs. From the 5' RACE reads, TCRdb called clonotypes with MiXCR, one entry per CDR3 protein. The sample records about 82,000 distinct CDR3 sequences, roughly 16% being singletons. A few counts support this clonotype. Its antigen is undetermined. This receptor was obtained from a man aged 18-30 years who had mild COVID-19 (a few samples of this study predate the infection). Cell type and time point are not known. Sequencing input: PBMCs or a T cell subset sorted from them (not recorded which). The genes are TRBV5-1 and TRBJ2-2; D is undetermined. CDR3 loop: CASSLWQLDTGELFF. CDR3 DNA sequence: TGCGCCAGCAGCTTGTGGCAGTTGGACACCGGGGAGCTGTTTTTT.